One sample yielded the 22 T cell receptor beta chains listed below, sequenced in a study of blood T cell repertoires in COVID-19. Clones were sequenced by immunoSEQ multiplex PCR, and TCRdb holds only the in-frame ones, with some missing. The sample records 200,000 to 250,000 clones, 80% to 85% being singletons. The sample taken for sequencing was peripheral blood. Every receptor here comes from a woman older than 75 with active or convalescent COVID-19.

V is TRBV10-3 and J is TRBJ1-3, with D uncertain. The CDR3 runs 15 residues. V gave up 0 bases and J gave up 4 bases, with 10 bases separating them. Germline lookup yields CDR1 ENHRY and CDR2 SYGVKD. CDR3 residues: CAISESNLSGNTIYF. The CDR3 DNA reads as TGTGCCATCAGTGAGTCGAATCTTAGCGGAAACACCATATATTTT.

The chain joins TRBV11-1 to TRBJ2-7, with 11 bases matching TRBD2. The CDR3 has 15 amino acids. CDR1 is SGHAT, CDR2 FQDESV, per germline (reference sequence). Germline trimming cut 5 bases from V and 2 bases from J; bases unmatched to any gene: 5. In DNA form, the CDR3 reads TGTGCCAGCAGCCGGGGACTAGCGGAAACCTACGAGCAGTACTTC. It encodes CASSRGLAETYEQYF.

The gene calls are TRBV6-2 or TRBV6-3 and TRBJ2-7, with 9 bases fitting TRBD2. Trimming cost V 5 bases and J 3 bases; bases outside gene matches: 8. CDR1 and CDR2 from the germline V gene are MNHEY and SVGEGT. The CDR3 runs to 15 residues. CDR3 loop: CASSDSGGANYEQYF. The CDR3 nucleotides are TGTGCCAGCAGTGATAGCGGGGGAGCTAACTACGAGCAGTACTTC.

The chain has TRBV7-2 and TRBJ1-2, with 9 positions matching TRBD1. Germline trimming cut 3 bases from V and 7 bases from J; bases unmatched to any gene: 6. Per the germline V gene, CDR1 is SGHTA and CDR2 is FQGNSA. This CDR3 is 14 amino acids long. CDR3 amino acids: CASSFTGQGFGYTF. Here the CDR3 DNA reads TGTGCCAGCAGCTTCACGGGACAGGGTTTTGGCTACACCTTC.

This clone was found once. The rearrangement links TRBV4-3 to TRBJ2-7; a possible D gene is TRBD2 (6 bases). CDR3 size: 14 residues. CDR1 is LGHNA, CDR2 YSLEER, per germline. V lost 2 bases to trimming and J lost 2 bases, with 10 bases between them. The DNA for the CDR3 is TGCGCCAGCAGCCAAACTAGCACCACCTACGAGCAGTACTTC. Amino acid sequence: CASSQTSTTYEQYF.

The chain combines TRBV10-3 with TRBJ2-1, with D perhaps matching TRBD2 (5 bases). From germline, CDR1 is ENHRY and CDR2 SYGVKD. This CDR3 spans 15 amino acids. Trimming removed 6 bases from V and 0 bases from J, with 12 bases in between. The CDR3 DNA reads TGTGCCATCAGCCGACTCACTAGCTCCTACAATGAGCAGTTCTTC. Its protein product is CAISRLTSSYNEQFF.

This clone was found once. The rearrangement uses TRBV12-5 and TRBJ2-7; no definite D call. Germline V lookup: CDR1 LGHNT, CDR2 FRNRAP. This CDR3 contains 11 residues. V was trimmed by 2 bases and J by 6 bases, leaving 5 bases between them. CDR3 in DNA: TGTGCTAGTGGTTTGTATTCCGAGCAGTACTTC. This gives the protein CASGLYSEQYF. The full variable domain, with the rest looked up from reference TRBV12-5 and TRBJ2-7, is DARVTQTPRHKVTEMGQEVTMRCQPILGHNTVFWYRQTMMQGLELLAYFRNRAPLDDSGMPKDRFSAEMPDATLATLKIQPSEPRDSAVYFCASGLYSEQYFGPGTRLTVT.

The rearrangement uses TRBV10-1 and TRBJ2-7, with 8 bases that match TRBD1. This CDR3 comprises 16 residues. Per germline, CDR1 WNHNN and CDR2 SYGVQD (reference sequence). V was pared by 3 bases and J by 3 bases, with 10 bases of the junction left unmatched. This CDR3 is CASSDRCRDRNYEQYF. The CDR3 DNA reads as TGCGCCAGCAGTGACCGGTGCCGGGACAGGAACTACGAGCAGTACTTC.

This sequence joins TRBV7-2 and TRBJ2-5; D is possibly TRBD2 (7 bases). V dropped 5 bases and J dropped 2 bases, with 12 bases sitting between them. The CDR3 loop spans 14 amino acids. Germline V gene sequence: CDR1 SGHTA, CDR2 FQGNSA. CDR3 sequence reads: CASSGGGAQETQYF. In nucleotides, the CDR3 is TGTGCCAGCAGCGGAGGGGGGGCACAAGAGACCCAGTACTTC.

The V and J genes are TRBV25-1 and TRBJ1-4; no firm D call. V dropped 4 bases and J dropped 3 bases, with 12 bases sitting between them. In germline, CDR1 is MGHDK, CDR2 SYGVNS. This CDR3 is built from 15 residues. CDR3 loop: CASSVPGGSNEKLFF. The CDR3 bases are TGTGCCAGCAGTGTCCCGGGAGGATCTAATGAAAAACTGTTTTTT.

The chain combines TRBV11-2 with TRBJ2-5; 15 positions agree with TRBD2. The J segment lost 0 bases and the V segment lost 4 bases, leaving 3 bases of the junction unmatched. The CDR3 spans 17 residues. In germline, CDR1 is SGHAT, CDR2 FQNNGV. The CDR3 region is CASSSGLAGGYQETQYF. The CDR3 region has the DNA TGTGCCAGCAGCTCGGGACTAGCGGGAGGTTACCAAGAGACCCAGTACTTC.

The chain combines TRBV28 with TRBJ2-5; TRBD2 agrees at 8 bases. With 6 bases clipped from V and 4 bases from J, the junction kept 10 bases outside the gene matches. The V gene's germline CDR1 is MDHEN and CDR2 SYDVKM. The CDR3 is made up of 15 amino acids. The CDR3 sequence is CASRVGGAFPETQYF. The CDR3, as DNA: TGTGCCAGCAGGGTCGGGGGGGCTTTCCCAGAGACCCAGTACTTC.

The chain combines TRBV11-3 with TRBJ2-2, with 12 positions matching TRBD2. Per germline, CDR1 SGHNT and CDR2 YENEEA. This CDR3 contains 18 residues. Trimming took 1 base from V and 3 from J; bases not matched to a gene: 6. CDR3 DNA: TGTGCCAGCAGCTTAGTATCTAGCGGGGGGGCCTACACCGGGGAGCTGTTTTTT. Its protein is CASSLVSSGGAYTGELFF.

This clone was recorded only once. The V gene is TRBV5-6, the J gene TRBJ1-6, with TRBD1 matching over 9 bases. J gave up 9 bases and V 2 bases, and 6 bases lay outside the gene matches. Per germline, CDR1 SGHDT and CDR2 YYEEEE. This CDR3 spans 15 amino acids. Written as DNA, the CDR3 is TGTGCCAGCAGCTTAGTCCCGGGACAGGGTTCACCCCTCCACTTT. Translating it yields CASSLVPGQGSPLHF.

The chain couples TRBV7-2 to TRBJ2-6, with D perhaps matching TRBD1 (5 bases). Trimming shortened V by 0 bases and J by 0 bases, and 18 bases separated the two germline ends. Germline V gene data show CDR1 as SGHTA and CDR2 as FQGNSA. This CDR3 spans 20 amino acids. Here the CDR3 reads CASSLALNVRVGSGANVLTF. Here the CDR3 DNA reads TGTGCCAGCAGCTTAGCGCTAAATGTCAGGGTTGGCTCTGGGGCCAACGTCCTGACTTTC.

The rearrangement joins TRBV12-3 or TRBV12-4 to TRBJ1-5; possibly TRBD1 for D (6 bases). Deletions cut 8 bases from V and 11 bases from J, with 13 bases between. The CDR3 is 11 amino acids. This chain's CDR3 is CASSGDVTQHF. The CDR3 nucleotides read TGTGCCAGCTCAGGGGATGTGACCCAGCATTTT.

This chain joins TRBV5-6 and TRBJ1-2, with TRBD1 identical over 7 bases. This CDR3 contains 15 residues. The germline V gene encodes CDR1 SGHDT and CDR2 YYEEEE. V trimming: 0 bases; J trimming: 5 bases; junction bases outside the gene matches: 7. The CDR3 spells CASSLVAGGRYGYTF. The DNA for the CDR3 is TGTGCCAGCAGCTTGGTGGCAGGGGGAAGATATGGCTACACCTTC.

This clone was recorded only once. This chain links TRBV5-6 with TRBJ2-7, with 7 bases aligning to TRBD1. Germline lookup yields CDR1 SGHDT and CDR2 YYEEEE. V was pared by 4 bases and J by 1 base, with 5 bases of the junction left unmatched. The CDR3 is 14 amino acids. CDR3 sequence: CASSLLRGSYEQYF. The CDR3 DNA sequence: TGTGCCAGCAGCCTCCTCAGGGGGTCCTACGAGCAGTACTTC.

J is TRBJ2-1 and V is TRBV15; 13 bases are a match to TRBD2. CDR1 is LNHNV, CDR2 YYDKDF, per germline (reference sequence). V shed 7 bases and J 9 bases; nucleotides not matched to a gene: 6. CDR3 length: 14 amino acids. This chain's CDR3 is CATTRTSGSREQFF. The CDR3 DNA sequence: TGTGCCACCACAAGGACTAGCGGGAGTCGTGAGCAGTTCTTC.

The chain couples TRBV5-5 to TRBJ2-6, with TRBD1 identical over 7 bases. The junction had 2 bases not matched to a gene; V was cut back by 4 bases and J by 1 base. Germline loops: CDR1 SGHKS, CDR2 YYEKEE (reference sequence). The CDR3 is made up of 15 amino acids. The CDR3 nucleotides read TGTGCCAGCAGCCAGACAGGGTCTGGGGCCAACGTCCTGACTTTC. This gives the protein CASSQTGSGANVLTF.

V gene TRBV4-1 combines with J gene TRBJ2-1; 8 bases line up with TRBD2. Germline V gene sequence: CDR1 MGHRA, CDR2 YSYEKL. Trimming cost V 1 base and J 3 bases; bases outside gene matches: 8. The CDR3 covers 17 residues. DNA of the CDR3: TGCGCCAGCAGCCAAGTACGGGGGGGCCCCGGCTACAATGAGCAGTTCTTC. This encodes CASSQVRGGPGYNEQFF.

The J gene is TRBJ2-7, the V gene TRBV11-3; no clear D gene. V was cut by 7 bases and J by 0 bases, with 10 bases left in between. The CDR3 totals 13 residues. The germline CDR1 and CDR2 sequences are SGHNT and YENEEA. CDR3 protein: CASIHLDSYEQYF. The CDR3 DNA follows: TGTGCCAGCATCCATCTAGACTCCTACGAGCAGTACTTC.